The 31 T cell receptor beta chains below come from one sample, sequenced in a study of OX40 agonist ivuxolimab in advanced cancers. Clones were read by immunoSEQ multiplex PCR, and TCRdb kept only the in-frame ones, dropping some. The data show fewer than 55,000 clones, with around four fifths seen just once and roughly 25% held by the top ten. This sample comprised CD4+ or CD8+ T cells sorted from blood, obtained in a trial of the OX40 agonist ivuxolimab. All receptors come from an adult with an advanced solid tumor such as melanoma, head and neck, liver or kidney cancer.

The chain uses TRBV7-3 and TRBJ2-7; D gene ambiguous. This CDR3 is 13 amino acids long. V shed 2 bases and J shed 1 base, with 6 bases lying between them. Germline loops: CDR1 SGHTA, CDR2 FQGTGA. The CDR3 loop reads CASSLLGSYEQYF. In nucleotides, the CDR3 is TGTGCCAGCAGCTTACTCGGGTCCTACGAGCAGTACTTC.

The genes are TRBV4-1 and TRBJ2-3, with TRBD1 as a possible D gene (5 bases). In germline, CDR1 is MGHRA, CDR2 YSYEKL. V lost 4 bases, J lost 2 bases, and 10 bases lay in between. CDR3 length equals 14 residues. DNA of the CDR3: TGCGCCAGCAGCCCCGACAGCCACACAGATACGCAGTATTTT. Translation gives CASSPDSHTDTQYF.

This clone appeared a few times. The chain links TRBV19 to TRBJ1-2; D is unresolved. Germline CDR1 reads LNHDA; CDR2 reads SQIVND (reference sequence). CDR3 size: 13 residues. V lost 6 bases and J lost 0, with 8 bases in between. The CDR3 nucleotides are TGTGCCAGTAGCCCCGAGACTAACTATGGCTACACCTTC. Translated, it gives CASSPETNYGYTF.

The chain carries TRBV4-3 and TRBJ1-6; D uncertain. Germline CDR1 is LGHNA and CDR2 is YSLEER. This CDR3 is 16 amino acids long. Trimming cost V 1 base and J 3 bases, with 10 bases left between them. The DNA for the CDR3 is TGCGCCAGCAGCCAAGGAACAGTCCTCTATAATTCACCCCTCCACTTT. Protein product: CASSQGTVLYNSPLHF.

The CDR3 sequence: CASSLAFLGSSGDEQFF. DNA for the CDR3: TGTGCCAGCAGTTTAGCCTTTCTTGGGAGCTCCGGGGATGAGCAGTTCTTC. The V call is TRBV27, the J call TRBJ2-1, with a tentative D call TRBD2 (5 bases). Trimming removed 2 bases from V and 8 bases from J, with 22 bases in between. The CDR3 spans 17 residues. CDR1 is MNHEY, CDR2 SMNVEV, per germline (reference sequence).

This chain joins TRBV9 and TRBJ2-7; TRBD1 or TRBD2 may be the D gene (5 bases each). This CDR3 spans 14 amino acids. V was trimmed by 4 bases and J by 6 bases, leaving 17 bases between them. Germline V gene data show CDR1 as SGDLS and CDR2 as YYNGEE. Here the CDR3 reads CASSPERGPSEQYF. The CDR3 DNA sequence: TGTGCCAGCAGCCCCGAAAGGGGACCTTCCGAGCAGTACTTC.

The chain recombines TRBV28 with TRBJ1-2; 10 bases match TRBD1. Per the germline V gene, CDR1 is MDHEN and CDR2 is SYDVKM. The CDR3 extends over 15 amino acids. V shed 6 bases, J shed 6 bases, and the junction held 10 bases outside the gene matches. DNA for the CDR3: TGTGCCAGCAGGCTTGATTGGACAGGGGGACATGGCTACACCTTC. Encoded protein: CASRLDWTGGHGYTF.

The table lists this clone with many counts. The chain couples TRBV6-1 to TRBJ1-6; D remains ambiguous. With 9 bases removed from V and 14 bases from J, the gap between germline ends came to 11 bases. This CDR3 contains 10 residues. Germline V lookup: CDR1 MNHNS, CDR2 SASEGT. The CDR3 here is CARYQVALHF. The CDR3 DNA reads as TGTGCCAGATATCAAGTCGCCCTCCACTTT.

This chain uses TRBV6-1 with TRBJ1-3; 10 nucleotides line up with TRBD1. This CDR3 has 15 residues. V dropped 4 bases and J dropped 8; count of bases not matched to a gene: 8. Germline CDR1 MNHNS, CDR2 SASEGT. CDR3 bases: TGTGCCAGCAGTGGGGGACAGGGGATCGGAGACACCATATATTTT. Translation: CASSGGQGIGDTIYF.

In DNA form, the CDR3 reads TGCGCCAGCAGCCAAGAATATCGTTCGGACAGCTCCTACGAGCAGTACTTC. It translates to CASSQEYRSDSSYEQYF. The gene calls are TRBV4-1 and TRBJ2-7, with D possibly being TRBD1 (6 bases). The CDR3 sequence is 17 residues long. Germline assignment: CDR1 MGHRA and CDR2 YSYEKL. V dropped 0 bases and J dropped 0 bases, with 15 bases sitting between them.

V is TRBV4-1 and J is TRBJ2-7; either TRBD1 or TRBD2 may supply D (5 bases each). The V gene's germline CDR1 is MGHRA and CDR2 YSYEKL. Trimming cost V 6 bases and J 3 bases, with 15 bases left between them. CDR3 size: 14 residues. The DNA of the CDR3 is TGCGCCAGCAGTCAGGGAGACAGACACTACGAGCAGTACTTC. Translation: CASSQGDRHYEQYF.

This clone has a single count. J is TRBJ2-1 and V is TRBV4-2; the match to TRBD2 covers 8 bases. The germline CDR1 and CDR2 sequences are LGHNA and YNFKEQ. The CDR3 loop spans 15 amino acids. The V segment lost 1 base and the J segment 6 bases; nucleotides outside the gene matches: 5. The CDR3 reads CASSQGLAGPNEQFF. The CDR3 nucleotides are TGTGCCAGCAGCCAAGGCCTAGCGGGCCCCAATGAGCAGTTCTTC.

This chain joins TRBV14 and TRBJ2-7; TRBD2 matches 12 bases. This CDR3 spans 15 amino acids. CDR1 and CDR2 (germline): SGHDN, FVKESK. Trimming removed 4 bases from V and 5 bases from J; junction bases left unmatched: 6. The CDR3 loop is CASSRLAGGPNEQYF. CDR3 sequence (DNA): TGTGCCAGCAGCCGCCTAGCGGGAGGGCCAAACGAGCAGTACTTC. The variable domain in full, completed from reference TRBV14 and TRBJ2-7, reads EAGVTQFPSHSVIEKGQTVTLRCDPISGHDNLYWYRRVMGKEIKFLLHFVKESKQDESGMPNNRFLAERTGGTYSTLKVQPAELEDSGVYFCASSRLAGGPNEQYFGPGTRLTVT.

In its sample, this clone was seen a few times. This chain connects TRBV19 to TRBJ2-1; no reliable D call. CDR1 and CDR2 from the germline V gene are LNHDA and SQIVND (reference sequence). Trimming removed 6 bases at V and 8 bases at J, with 8 bases between. This CDR3 region has 11 residues. In nucleotides, the CDR3 is TGTGCCAGTAGATTGGGCGATGAGCAGTTCTTC. Translating gives CASRLGDEQFF.

This clone showed up just a few times. The rearrangement links TRBV6-4 to TRBJ1-6; D is unresolved. The CDR3 is 14 residues long. Germline V gene lookup returns CDR1 MRHNA and CDR2 SNTAGT. The V and J ends lost 0 bases and 5 bases respectively, with 5 bases between them. CDR3 region: CASSDSGDNSPLHF. The CDR3 coding sequence is TGTGCCAGCAGTGACTCCGGAGATAATTCACCCCTCCACTTT.

This chain connects TRBV30 to TRBJ2-4; D may be TRBD2 (5 bases). This CDR3 has 13 amino acids. V was trimmed by 1 base and J by 5 bases, leaving 9 bases between them. From germline, CDR1 is GTSNPN and CDR2 SVGIG (reference sequence). For the CDR3, the DNA is TGTGCCTGGAGTGGAGGGTTGGAAAACATTCAGTACTTC. It translates to CAWSGGLENIQYF.

This chain joins TRBV27 and TRBJ2-7, with D possibly being TRBD1 (5 bases). Germline lookup yields CDR1 MNHEY and CDR2 SMNVEV (reference sequence). V lost 0 bases and J 3 bases, leaving 15 bases between the germline ends. CDR3 length: 16 residues. In nucleotides, the CDR3 is TGTGCCAGCAGTTTATCGGCTGGGGCAGTGCACTACGAGCAGTACTTC. It codes for CASSLSAGAVHYEQYF.

The V and J genes are TRBV6-4 and TRBJ2-7; D possibly uses TRBD1 or TRBD2 (5 bases each). With 0 bases removed from V and 7 bases from J, the gap between germline ends came to 19 bases. Germline V CDR1 and CDR2: MRHNA, SNTAGT. The CDR3 runs 16 residues. The CDR3 loop reads CASSDSFVGDSGEQYF. The DNA of the CDR3 is TGTGCCAGCAGTGACTCTTTTGTGGGGGATTCAGGGGAGCAGTACTTC.

This sequence joins TRBV11-2 and TRBJ1-1, with D unclear. The germline CDR1 and CDR2 sequences are SGHAT and FQNNGV. Trimming left V 3 bases short and J 1 base short, with 6 bases between. CDR3 length: 13 residues. CDR3 DNA sequence: TGTGCCAGCAGCTTCAATCCGAACACTGAAGCTTTCTTT. The encoded protein is CASSFNPNTEAFF. Full variable domain (missing parts from reference TRBV11-2 and TRBJ1-1): EAGVAQSPRYKIIEKRQSVAFWCNPISGHATLYWYQQILGQGPKLLIQFQNNGVVDDSQLPKDRFSAERLKGVDSTLKIQPAKLEDSAVYLCASSFNPNTEAFFGQGTRLTVV.

The chain couples TRBV7-3 to TRBJ2-2; 11 bases line up with TRBD1. Losses at the gene ends were 2 bases for V and 7 bases for J; bases not matched to a gene: 12. This CDR3 has 18 residues. Germline V gene sequence: CDR1 SGHTA, CDR2 FQGTGA. The CDR3 loop is CASSLWPPGQGAGGELFF. The CDR3 DNA reads as TGTGCCAGCAGCTTATGGCCCCCAGGACAGGGGGCTGGCGGGGAGCTGTTTTTT. The variable domain in full, completed from reference TRBV7-3 and TRBJ2-2, reads GAGVSQTPSNKVTEKGKYVELRCDPISGHTALYWYRQSLGQGPEFLIYFQGTGAADDSGLPNDRFFAVRPEGSVSTLKIQRTERGDSAVYLCASSLWPPGQGAGGELFFGEGSRLTVL.

This chain joins TRBV6-6 and TRBJ1-5; 7 bases align to TRBD1. There are 14 residues in the CDR3. Losses at the gene ends were 7 bases for V and 7 bases for J; bases not matched to a gene: 10. Germline loops: CDR1 MNHNY, CDR2 SVGAGI (reference sequence). CDR3 residues: CASTGGQAGQPQHF. Written as DNA, the CDR3 is TGTGCCAGCACCGGCGGACAGGCCGGGCAGCCCCAGCATTTT.

J is TRBJ1-3 and V is TRBV19, with D perhaps matching TRBD1 (5 bases). This CDR3 is built from 16 residues. Germline assignment: CDR1 LNHDA and CDR2 SQIVND (reference sequence). V lost 3 bases and J 0 bases, leaving 12 bases between the germline ends. The DNA for the CDR3 is TGTGCCAGTAGTATTCGGGGCATCTCCTCTGGAAACACCATATATTTT. Its protein is CASSIRGISSGNTIYF.

This chain uses TRBV14 with TRBJ2-1, with TRBD2 matching 10 bases. CDR1 and CDR2 (germline): SGHDN, FVKESK. After removal of 0 bases from V and 6 bases from J, the junction contained 5 bases not matched to a gene. The CDR3 is made up of 16 amino acids. The CDR3 sequence is CASSQETSGLFNEQFF. CDR3 coding DNA: TGTGCCAGCAGCCAAGAGACTAGCGGGCTCTTCAATGAGCAGTTCTTC.

The chain couples TRBV27 to TRBJ1-5, with a tentative D call TRBD1 (6 bases). The CDR3 covers 15 residues. Germline loops: CDR1 MNHEY, CDR2 SMNVEV (reference sequence). V gave up 4 bases and J gave up 2 bases, with 12 bases separating them. The CDR3 nucleotides are TGTGCCAGCAGTTCCACAGGGCTGGGCAATCAGCCCCAGCATTTT. This codes for CASSSTGLGNQPQHF.

The sample holds many counts of this clone. The V gene is TRBV4-1, the J gene TRBJ1-1; no clear D gene. The CDR3 consists of 17 residues. The germline V gene has CDR1 MGHRA and CDR2 YSYEKL. The ends were cut back, 0 bases at V and 4 bases at J, with 18 bases in the middle. CDR3 DNA sequence: TGCGCCAGCAGCCAAGATCTAAATGACGTGTTTGGCACTGAAGCTTTCTTT. Translating gives CASSQDLNDVFGTEAFF.

The CDR3 loop reads CASSPDRPKAYNEQFF. In nucleotides, the CDR3 is TGCGCCAGCAGCCCGGACAGACCAAAAGCCTACAATGAGCAGTTCTTC. This rearrangement joins TRBV5-1 to TRBJ2-1; the D gene is possibly TRBD1 (6 bases). Between the trimmed V and J ends, which lost 4 bases and 2 bases, there was a span of 16 bases. The CDR3 contains 16 residues. Germline lookup yields CDR1 SGHRS and CDR2 YFSETQ.

This clone was picked up a small number of times. The V call is TRBV14, the J call TRBJ1-4, with no clear D. Between the trimmed V and J ends, which lost 4 bases and 7 bases, there was a span of 16 bases. CDR3 length: 15 residues. Germline assignment: CDR1 SGHDN and CDR2 FVKESK. The CDR3 here is CASSPLRRPGEKLFF. DNA for the CDR3: TGTGCCAGCAGCCCATTGAGGAGGCCAGGTGAAAAACTGTTTTTT.

The chain combines TRBV27 with TRBJ2-3, with 10 nucleotides matching TRBD2. V gave up 2 bases and J gave up 4 bases; unmatched junction bases: 6. CDR1 is MNHEY, CDR2 SMNVEV, per germline (reference sequence). This CDR3 has 16 amino acids. This CDR3 is CASSLKREGHADTQYF. In DNA form, the CDR3 reads TGTGCCAGCAGTTTAAAGCGGGAGGGCCACGCAGATACGCAGTATTTT.

This chain connects TRBV6-5 to TRBJ1-1; perhaps TRBD1 as D (6 bases). CDR1 is MNHEY, CDR2 SVGAGI, per germline. The V end lost 0 bases, the J end lost 1 base, and 9 bases lay between the germline ends. CDR3 length: 15 residues. DNA of the CDR3: TGTGCCAGCAGTTACTCAAGGGGGGGGAACACTGAAGCTTTCTTT. Translation: CASSYSRGGNTEAFF.

The V call is TRBV15, the J call TRBJ1-4, with 7 nucleotides matching TRBD1. CDR3 length equals 16 residues. The V gene end was trimmed by 0 bases and the J gene end by 3 bases; junction bases not matched to a gene: 4. CDR1 is LNHNV and CDR2 is YYDKDF in the germline V gene (reference sequence). The CDR3 DNA reads as TGTGCCACCAGCAGAGAGCGGGACAGTTCTAATGAAAAACTGTTTTTT. Translating it yields CATSRERDSSNEKLFF.

This clone has only a few counts. This sequence joins TRBV6-4 and TRBJ2-2, with 13 nucleotides matching TRBD2. Germline loops: CDR1 MRHNA, CDR2 SNTAGT. The CDR3 consists of 17 residues. The junction had 10 bases not matched to a gene; V was cut back by 5 bases and J by 7 bases. CDR3 protein: CASSPRTSGGENGELFF. The DNA for the CDR3 is TGTGCCAGCAGTCCCCGGACTAGCGGGGGAGAAAACGGGGAGCTGTTTTTT.